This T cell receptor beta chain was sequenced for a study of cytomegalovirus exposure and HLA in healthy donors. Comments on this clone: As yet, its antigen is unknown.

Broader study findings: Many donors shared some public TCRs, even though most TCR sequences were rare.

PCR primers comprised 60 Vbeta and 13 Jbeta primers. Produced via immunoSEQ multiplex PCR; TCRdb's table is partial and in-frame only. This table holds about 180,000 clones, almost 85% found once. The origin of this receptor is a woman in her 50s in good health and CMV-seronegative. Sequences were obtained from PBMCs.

The CDR3 loop is CASSLGTGGDGYTF. The CDR3 region has the DNA TGTGCCAGCAGCTTAGGGACAGGGGGCGATGGCTACACCTTC. The chain carries TRBV7-2 and TRBJ1-2, with TRBD1 matching 11 bases. The CDR3 loop spans 14 amino acids. Per the germline V gene, CDR1 is SGHTA and CDR2 is FQGNSA. Unmatched junction bases numbered 1, after V lost 1 base and J lost 6 bases. The whole variable domain, remainder taken from reference TRBV7-2 and TRBJ1-2, is GAGVSQSPSNKVTEKGKDVELRCDPISGHTALYWYRQSLGQGLEFLIYFQGNSAPDKSGLPSDRFSAERTGGSVSTLTIQRTQQEDSAVYLCASSLGTGGDGYTFGSGTRLTVV.